This T cell receptor beta chain was obtained from a study of blood T cell repertoires in COVID-19 (dated by TCRdb to 2018 to 2021). With respect to the entire study: Samples covering the acute and convalescent phases of COVID-19 were provided by collaborators in the United States, Italy and Spain. The material from the prospective study consisted of cDNA or gDNA derived from T cells, B-cell-depleted T cells, or PBMCs. Subjects who had been exposed to COVID-19, were actively infected with it, or had recovered from it provided the deeply sampled blood TCRbeta repertoires that made up the dataset. The repertoires were made available in a free public database intended to serve as a resource for research on the immune response to SARS-CoV-2. The samples were drawn from two sources: the first 160 participants of the ongoing ImmuneRACE study, and 1,000 to 1,500 subjects contributed by 6 global collaborators. A de-identified subject ID, COVID-19 status, age in years and sex were almost always included in the sample metadata. Where available, HLA class I and class II types were taken from metadata supplied by the sample provider and were not determined by assay-based typing. Broad study findings and their caveats: The quantity of clinical and demographic metadata differed by source and by participant and was supplied without curation.

TCRbeta CDR3 regions were amplified from genomic DNA by means of the immunoSEQ Assay, a bias-controlled multiplex PCR. The original methods were these. The number of nucleated cells in each sample was estimated from the amplification of reference gene primers within the assay. To quantify the absolute abundance of each unique TCRbeta CDR3 rearrangement, sequence reads were collapsed and filtered. For each sample, productive Simpson clonality was calculated as the square root of Simpson's diversity index over productive rearrangements. As stored in TCRdb, this immuneACCESS dataset retains in-frame rearrangements with V and J assigned. A fraction of the clones does not appear; measured against another copy, unresolved V genes explain less than half of the discrepancy, and the remainder lacks a known reason. The DNA gave D and trimming, while V, J and clone size come from that table. This sample comprises 200,000 to 250,000 clones, around 84% of them detected only once. 15% to 20% of the sample rests with the top ten.

V is shortened by 0 bases, J by 1 base, and the region joining them spans 21 bases. The germline V gene sets CDR1 to LGHNA and CDR2 to YNFKEQ. The CDR3 holds 20 amino acids from the cysteine to the phenylalanine. CDR3 DNA is the only sequence kept; it has 60 bases, read in frame from the first base. A note on this clone: Its target antigen remains unknown. It has no much larger one-base neighbor in the sample; base qualities were not kept.

Each collaborating institution followed its own protocols to collect whole blood in K2EDTA tubes. For TCRbeta analysis, collaborator samples were shipped as frozen whole blood, as isolated PBMCs, or as DNA extracted from either sample type. This sequence was found in a woman of 80 years or more with active or convalescent COVID-19. Sequencing was performed on peripheral blood. Recombination joined TRBV4-2 with TRBJ2-2; perhaps TRBD1 is the D gene, with 5 bases matching. The CDR3 region: CASSQDSSFTSGQNTGELFF. The DNA sequence reads TGTGCCAGCAGCCAAGACAGTTCGTTTACGTCCGGACAGAACACCGGGGAGCTGTTTTTT.